This TCR beta chain emerged from a study of T cell responses to AZD1222 COVID-19 vaccine. Germline values: CDR1 LNHDA, CDR2 SQIVND (reference sequence). Trimming took 3 bases from V and 7 from J, leaving 15 bases between them. The CDR3 has 14 residues. Assay: immunoSEQ multiplex PCR; the TCRdb copy retains only in-frame clones and omits some. The sample carries over 150,000 clones, roughly 90% recorded once. The receptor was isolated from an adult in good health. The sample here was peripheral blood, taken on day 0 of AZD1222 vaccination. This chain uses TRBV19 with TRBJ1-2, with D possibly matching TRBD1 (6 bases). The CDR3 DNA sequence: TGTGCCAGTAGTATGGGGGACAAGGTATCTGGCTACACCTTC. It is translated as CASSMGDKVSGYTF. Drawing the rest from reference TRBV19 and TRBJ1-2, the complete variable domain is DGGITQSPKYLFRKEGQNVTLSCEQNLNHDAMYWYRQDPGQGLRLIYYSQIVNDFQKGDIAEGYSVSREKKESFPLTVTSAQKNPTAFYLCASSMGDKVSGYTFGSGTRLTVV.